The 16 T cell receptor beta chains below come from one sample, sequenced in a study of T cell clones after liver transplantation. Profiled with immunoSEQ multiplex PCR; TCRdb holds only in-frame clones, not every one. This repertoire shows 40,000 to 55,000 clones, roughly 71% found once; its top ten account for around 9.4%. The material sequenced was CD4+ T cells from blood, taken 52 to 60 months after liver transplant. These receptors originate from a human patient who received a liver transplant. Some T cells may originate from the graft donor.

The V call is TRBV29-1, the J call TRBJ2-1; tentative D call: TRBD1 (6 bases). The V gene's germline CDR1 is SQVTM and CDR2 ANQGSEA. The CDR3 is made up of 12 amino acids. V lost 3 bases and J lost 6, with 9 bases in between. This CDR3 is CSVDRGRNEQFF. CDR3 DNA: TGCAGCGTTGACAGGGGACGCAATGAGCAGTTCTTC.

The rearrangement joins TRBV5-1 to TRBJ1-1, with TRBD1 identical over 8 bases. This CDR3 is built from 13 residues. The V gene's germline CDR1 is SGHRS and CDR2 YFSETQ. V trimming: 4 bases; J trimming: 7 bases; junction bases outside the gene matches: 6. CDR3 loop: CASSTGGGDEAFF. The CDR3 DNA follows: TGCGCCAGCAGCACAGGGGGAGGGGATGAAGCTTTCTTT. The full variable domain, completed using reference TRBV5-1 and TRBJ1-1, is KAGVTQTPRYLIKTRGQQVTLSCSPISGHRSVSWYQQTPGQGLQFLFEYFSETQRNKGNFPGRFSGRQFSNSRSEMNVSTLELGDSALYLCASSTGGGDEAFFGQGTRLTVV.

The chain has TRBV27 and TRBJ2-3; 7 bases align to TRBD2. This CDR3 has 14 residues. The germline V gene encodes CDR1 MNHEY and CDR2 SMNVEV (reference sequence). Unmatched junction bases numbered 5, after V lost 3 bases and J lost 5 bases. The CDR3 here is CASSLGRAEDTQYF. Written as DNA, the CDR3 is TGTGCCAGCAGTTTGGGGAGGGCGGAAGATACGCAGTATTTT.

V gene TRBV7-9 combines with J gene TRBJ1-4; 9 bases fit TRBD1. Trimming cost V 5 bases and J 7 bases; bases outside gene matches: 8. The CDR3 has 15 amino acids. Germline lookup yields CDR1 SEHNR and CDR2 FQNEAQ (reference sequence). The CDR3 is CASSRGTGIFEKLFF. The DNA of the CDR3 is TGTGCCAGCAGCAGGGGGACAGGGATATTTGAAAAACTGTTTTTT.

This clone showed up just a few times. The chain links TRBV6-6 to TRBJ1-1; TRBD1 matches at 10 bases. Germline CDR1 is MNHNY and CDR2 is SVGAGI (reference sequence). This CDR3 region has 16 residues. With V trimmed by 2 bases and J by 0 bases, 3 bases remained unmatched. The CDR3 sequence is CASSYRDRGLNTEAFF. The CDR3 DNA is TGTGCCAGCAGTTACCGGGACAGGGGTTTGAACACTGAAGCTTTCTTT.

This clone was counted once. V and J are TRBV7-9 and TRBJ1-6, with 7 bases matching TRBD1. Germline V gene data show CDR1 as SEHNR and CDR2 as FQNEAQ (reference sequence). V lost 5 bases to trimming and J lost 9 bases; unmatched junction nucleotides: 7. The CDR3 sequence is 14 residues long. Here the CDR3 reads CASSPGQETSPLHF. Written as DNA, the CDR3 is TGTGCCAGCAGCCCCGGACAGGAAACTTCACCCCTCCACTTT.

The chain joins TRBV5-4 to TRBJ2-1; D not certain. Trimming removed 0 bases at V and 8 bases at J, with 3 bases between. The germline V gene encodes CDR1 SGHNT and CDR2 YYREEE (reference sequence). The CDR3 is 11 amino acids. The CDR3 spells CASSLEDEQFF. CDR3 DNA: TGTGCCAGCAGCTTGGAGGATGAGCAGTTCTTC.

This chain links TRBV7-9 with TRBJ2-7; 11 nucleotides align to TRBD2. Trimming removed 2 bases from V and 2 bases from J; junction bases left unmatched: 5. The germline CDR1 and CDR2 sequences are SEHNR and FQNEAQ (reference sequence). This CDR3 has 16 amino acids. The CDR3 region has the DNA TGTGCCAGCAGCTTAATCGGACTAGCGGGTGCCTACGAGCAGTACTTC. It encodes CASSLIGLAGAYEQYF.

The chain employs TRBV5-1 and TRBJ2-6; D ambiguous. The CDR3 runs to 15 residues. V gave up 4 bases and J gave up 2 bases, with 10 bases separating them. Germline V gives CDR1 SGHRS, CDR2 YFSETQ. Here the CDR3 reads CASSITETGANVLTF. The CDR3 DNA sequence: TGCGCCAGCAGCATTACAGAAACTGGGGCCAACGTCCTGACTTTC.

V usage is TRBV6-5 and J usage is TRBJ1-2; no clear D gene. V was cut by 4 bases and J by 5 bases, with 14 bases left in between. CDR3 length: 14 amino acids. Germline V lookup: CDR1 MNHEY, CDR2 SVGAGI. CDR3 loop: CASSSGPFAYGYTF. The CDR3 nucleotides are TGTGCCAGCAGTTCTGGGCCGTTCGCTTATGGCTACACCTTC.

The CDR3 reads CASSQDPQDVNEKLFF. The CDR3 nucleotides read TGCGCCAGCAGCCAAGATCCCCAGGACGTAAATGAAAAACTGTTTTTT. J is TRBJ1-4 and V is TRBV4-1, with D uncertain. Germline V gives CDR1 MGHRA, CDR2 YSYEKL. The CDR3 spans 16 residues. The germline V and J ends were trimmed by 0 bases and 5 bases, with 13 bases remaining between them.

There are many counts of this clone. The chain recombines TRBV7-9 with TRBJ2-7; tentative D call: TRBD1 (5 bases). The V gene lost 2 bases and the J gene lost 5 bases, with 13 bases spanning the gap. The CDR3 extends over 14 amino acids. CDR1 is SEHNR and CDR2 is FQNEAQ in the germline V gene (reference sequence). The CDR3 DNA sequence: TGTGCCAGCAGCTTATCCCAGGGCAGGAACGAGCAGTACTTC. As protein: CASSLSQGRNEQYF. The whole variable domain, remainder taken from reference TRBV7-9 and TRBJ2-7, is DTGVSQNPRHKITKRGQNVTFRCDPISEHNRLYWYRQTLGQGPEFLTYFQNEAQLEKSRLLSDRFSAERPKGSFSTLEIQRTEQGDSAMYLCASSLSQGRNEQYFGPGTRLTVT.

The table lists this clone with a few counts. This chain connects TRBV30 to TRBJ1-1, with D uncertain. Trimming took 0 bases from V and 3 from J, leaving 8 bases between them. Germline CDR1 and CDR2: GTSNPN and SVGIG (reference sequence). The CDR3 covers 13 residues. This CDR3 is CAWSVQVDTEAFF. For the CDR3, the DNA is TGTGCCTGGAGTGTTCAGGTCGACACTGAAGCTTTCTTT. The full variable domain, in which reference TRBV30 and TRBJ1-1 provide the parts outside the CDR3, is SQTIHQWPATLVQPVGSPLSLECTVEGTSNPNLYWYRQAAGRGLQLLFYSVGIGQISSEVPQNLSASRPQDRQFILSSKKLLLSDSGFYLCAWSVQVDTEAFFGQGTRLTVV.

The chain employs TRBV5-6 and TRBJ1-1, with 8 bases fitting TRBD1. CDR3 length: 14 residues. V lost 1 base, J lost 1 base, and 0 bases stayed unmatched. Germline V gene lookup returns CDR1 SGHDT and CDR2 YYEEEE. The CDR3 loop is CASSLTGGNTEAFF. CDR3 coding DNA: TGTGCCAGCAGCTTGACAGGGGGGAACACTGAAGCTTTCTTT. Based on the CDR3 plus reference TRBV5-6 and TRBJ1-1, the full variable domain is DAGVTQSPTHLIKTRGQQVTLRCSPKSGHDTVSWYQQALGQGPQFIFQYYEEEERQRGNFPDRFSGHQFPNYSSELNVNALLLGDSALYLCASSLTGGNTEAFFGQGTRLTVV.

The rearrangement uses TRBV11-2 and TRBJ2-1; a weak D match, TRBD1 (6 bases). Trimming removed 5 bases from V and 8 bases from J, with 10 bases in between. The CDR3 has 12 amino acids. Per germline, CDR1 SGHAT and CDR2 FQNNGV. The CDR3 DNA reads TGTGCCAGCAGCCAACAGGGCGATGAGCAGTTCTTC. This sequence encodes CASSQQGDEQFF.

The rearrangement joins TRBV5-4 to TRBJ2-3; 9 nucleotides agree with TRBD2. Germline-derived CDR1 and CDR2 are SGHNT and YYREEE (reference sequence). V was pared by 4 bases and J by 0 bases, with 6 bases of the junction left unmatched. This CDR3 comprises 16 residues. The CDR3 loop is CASSPGAGGSTDTQYF. CDR3 DNA sequence: TGTGCCAGCAGCCCGGGAGCGGGGGGAAGCACAGATACGCAGTATTTT.